This T cell receptor beta chain is from a study of identical twins. The study, taken as a whole, reports: Cord blood beta clonotypes present at high abundance carried fewer insertions; no such pattern appeared in memory repertoires.

As regards this clonotype: Its antigen is unknown.

Each CDR3 protein is one row after TCRdb ran MiXCR on the 5' RACE reads. Here the sample spans 520,000 or so distinct CDR3 sequences, about 20% being singletons. These same data were also listed under a study on T cells expressing NK-cell markers. From that report: Repertoires of TCR beta were obtained from T cells sorted as CD3+CD56+NKG2C+, CD3+CD56+NKG2C- and CD3+CD56-NKG2C+. Whether expanded NKG2C+ T cell clones recognized HCMV stayed uncertain.

This TCR was sampled from a woman younger than 35 in good health. Sequenced material: CD4+ T cells sorted from blood.

DNA for the CDR3: TGCGCCAGCAGCTGGAGGACAGGGTCGTACGAGCAGTACTTC. This codes for CASSWRTGSYEQYF. The chain links TRBV5-1 to TRBJ2-7, with TRBD1 matching over 8 bases. J was trimmed by 4 bases and V by 3 bases; bases with no gene match: 6. The CDR3 contains 14 residues. Germline CDR1 reads SGHRS; CDR2 reads YFSETQ. The variable domain in full, with the rest retrieved from reference TRBV5-1 and TRBJ2-7, is KAGVTQTPRYLIKTRGQQVTLSCSPISGHRSVSWYQQTPGQGLQFLFEYFSETQRNKGNFPGRFSGRQFSNSRSEMNVSTLELGDSALYLCASSWRTGSYEQYFGPGTRLTVT.